This T cell receptor (beta chain) was obtained from a study of cytotoxic CD8 clonotypes in ibrutinib-treated CLL. Regarding the study as a whole: Measured clonality at baseline was greater than in age-matched healthy donors and tracked with circulating CD8+ T-cell counts. Private clonotypes, not public ones, expanded at ibrutinib response.

TCRdb's copy holds only in-frame clones and misses some; the assay was immunoSEQ multiplex PCR. The table shows under 200,000 clones, with more than 80% occurring only once. Trimming pared 2 bases from V and 2 bases from J, leaving 13 bases between. Germline V lookup: CDR1 MNHNS, CDR2 SASEGT. The CDR3 contains 15 residues. This clone was counted only a few times. Its antigen is as yet unknown. Material: PBMCs, obtained after 24 months of ibrutinib treatment. This TCR came from a human donor with chronic lymphocytic leukemia. This chain joins TRBV6-1 and TRBJ2-7; D possibly matches TRBD1 or TRBD2 (5 bases each). CDR3 amino acids: CASSEWDVPPYEQYF. The CDR3 DNA is TGTGCCAGCAGTGAATGGGACGTCCCTCCCTACGAGCAGTACTTC.